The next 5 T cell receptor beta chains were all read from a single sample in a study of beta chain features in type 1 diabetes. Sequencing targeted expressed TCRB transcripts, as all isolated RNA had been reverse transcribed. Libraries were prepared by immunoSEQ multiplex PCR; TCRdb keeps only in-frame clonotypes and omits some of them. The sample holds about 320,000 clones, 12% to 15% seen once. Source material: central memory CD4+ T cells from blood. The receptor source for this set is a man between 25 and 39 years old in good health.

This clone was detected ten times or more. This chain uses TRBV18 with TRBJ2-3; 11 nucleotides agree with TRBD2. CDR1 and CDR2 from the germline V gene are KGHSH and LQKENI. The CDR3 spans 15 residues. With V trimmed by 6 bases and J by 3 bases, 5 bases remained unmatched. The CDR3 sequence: CASSPSGGKTDTQYF. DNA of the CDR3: TGTGCCAGCTCTCCTAGCGGGGGGAAAACAGATACGCAGTATTTT.

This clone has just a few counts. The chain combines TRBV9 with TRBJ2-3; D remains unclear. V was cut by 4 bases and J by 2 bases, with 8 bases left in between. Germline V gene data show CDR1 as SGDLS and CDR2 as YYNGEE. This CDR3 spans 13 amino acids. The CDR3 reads CASSHDSTDTQYF. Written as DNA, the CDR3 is TGTGCCAGCAGCCACGACTCCACAGATACGCAGTATTTT.

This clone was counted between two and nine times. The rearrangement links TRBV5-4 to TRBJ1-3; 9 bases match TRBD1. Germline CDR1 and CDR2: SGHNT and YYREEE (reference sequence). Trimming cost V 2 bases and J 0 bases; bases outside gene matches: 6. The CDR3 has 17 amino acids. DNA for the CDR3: TGTGCCAGCAGCTTCGGGACAGGGTCGAACTCTGGAAACACCATATATTTT. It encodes CASSFGTGSNSGNTIYF. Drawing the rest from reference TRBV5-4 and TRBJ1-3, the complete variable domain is ETGVTQSPTHLIKTRGQQVTLRCSSQSGHNTVSWYQQALGQGPQFIFQYYREEENGRGNFPPRFSGLQFPNYSSELNVNALELDDSALYLCASSFGTGSNSGNTIYFGEGSWLTVV.

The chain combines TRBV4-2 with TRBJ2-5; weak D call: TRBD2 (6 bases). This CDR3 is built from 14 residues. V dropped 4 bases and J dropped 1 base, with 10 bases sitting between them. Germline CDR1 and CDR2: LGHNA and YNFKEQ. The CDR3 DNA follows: TGTGCCAGCAGCCCGTACGGGGGCCAAGAGACCCAGTACTTC. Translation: CASSPYGGQETQYF.

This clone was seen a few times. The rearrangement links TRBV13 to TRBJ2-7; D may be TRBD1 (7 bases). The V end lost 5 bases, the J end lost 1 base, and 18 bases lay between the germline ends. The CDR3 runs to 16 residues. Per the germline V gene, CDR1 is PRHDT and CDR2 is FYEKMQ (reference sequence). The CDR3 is CASSSGGTELSYEQYF. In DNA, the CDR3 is TGTGCCAGCAGCAGTGGCGGGACAGAGCTTTCCTACGAGCAGTACTTC.